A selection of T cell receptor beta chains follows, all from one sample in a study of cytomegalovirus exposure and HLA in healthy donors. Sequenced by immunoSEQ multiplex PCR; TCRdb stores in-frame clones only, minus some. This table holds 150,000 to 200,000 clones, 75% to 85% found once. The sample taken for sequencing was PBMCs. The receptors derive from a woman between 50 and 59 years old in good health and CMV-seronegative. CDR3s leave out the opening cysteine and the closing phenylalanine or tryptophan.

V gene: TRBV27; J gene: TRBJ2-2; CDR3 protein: ASSLGTGLTPSGELF
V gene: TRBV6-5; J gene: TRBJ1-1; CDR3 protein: ASALRGTEAF
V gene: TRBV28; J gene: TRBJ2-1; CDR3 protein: ASSTSGRAVNQF
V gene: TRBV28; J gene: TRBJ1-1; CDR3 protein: ASRGVDRVPWNTEAF
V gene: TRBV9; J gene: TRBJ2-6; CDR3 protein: ASSRLDNSGANVLT
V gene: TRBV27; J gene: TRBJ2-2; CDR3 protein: ASSPLAGLGTGELF
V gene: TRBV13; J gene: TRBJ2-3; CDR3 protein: ASSPRTGSADTQY
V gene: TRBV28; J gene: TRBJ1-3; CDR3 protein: ASSSPGEGGNTIY
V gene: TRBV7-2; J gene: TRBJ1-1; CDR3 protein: ASSLARIRVTEAF
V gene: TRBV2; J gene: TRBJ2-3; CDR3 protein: ASRGGPSDTQY
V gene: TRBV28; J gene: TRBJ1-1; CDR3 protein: ASTPRGFTNTEAF
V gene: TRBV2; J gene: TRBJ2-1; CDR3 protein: ASRIFDRDFGNEQF
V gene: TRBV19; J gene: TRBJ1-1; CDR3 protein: ASSATGGALGTEAF
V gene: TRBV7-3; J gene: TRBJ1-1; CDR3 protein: ASSLNGEENTEAF
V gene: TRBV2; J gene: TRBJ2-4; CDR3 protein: ASSPEVVAKNIQY
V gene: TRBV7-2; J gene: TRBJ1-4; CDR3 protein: ASSLEGEKLF
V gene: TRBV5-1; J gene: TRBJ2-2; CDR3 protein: ASSLTGSDTGELF
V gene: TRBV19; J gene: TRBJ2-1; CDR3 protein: ASSILGHENEQF
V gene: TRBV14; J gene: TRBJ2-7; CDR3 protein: ASSQDSWGFGGADEQY
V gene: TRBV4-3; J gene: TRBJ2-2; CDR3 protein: ASSQRQGAGELF
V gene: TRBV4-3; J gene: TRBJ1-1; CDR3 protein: ASSQTGTLNTEAF
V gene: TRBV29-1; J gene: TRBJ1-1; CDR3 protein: SVDDRVVVEAF
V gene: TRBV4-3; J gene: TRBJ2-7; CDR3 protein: ASSQATGLGYEQY
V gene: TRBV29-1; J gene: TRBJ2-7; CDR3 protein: SALSPASGEQY
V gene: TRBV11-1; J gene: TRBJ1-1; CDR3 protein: ASSFRTGMNTEAF
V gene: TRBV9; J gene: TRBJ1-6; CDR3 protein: ASSFKPESPLH
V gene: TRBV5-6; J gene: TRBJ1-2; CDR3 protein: ASSLAQGVLPYGYT
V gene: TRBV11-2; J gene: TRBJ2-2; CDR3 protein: ASSRGGAHTGELF
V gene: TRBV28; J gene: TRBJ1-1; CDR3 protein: ASSTRTGLGTEAF
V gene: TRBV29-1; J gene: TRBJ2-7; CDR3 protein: SVEIPSRGPYSYEQY
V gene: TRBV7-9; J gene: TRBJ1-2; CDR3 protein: ASSSSSDRDHGYT
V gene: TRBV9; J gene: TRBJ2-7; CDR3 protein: ASSPRTGGREQY
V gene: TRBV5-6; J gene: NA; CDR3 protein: ASSFGGQEHYEQY
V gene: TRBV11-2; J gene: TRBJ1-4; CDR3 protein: ASSTLALDSRNEKLF
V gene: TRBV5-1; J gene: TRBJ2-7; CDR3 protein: ASSLGGLAGSLKQY
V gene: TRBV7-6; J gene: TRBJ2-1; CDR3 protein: ASSLVTTSGGYNEQF
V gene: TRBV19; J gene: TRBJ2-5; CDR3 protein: ASSIRGSLQETQY
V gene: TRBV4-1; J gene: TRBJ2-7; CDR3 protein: ASSHPGTGTYEQY
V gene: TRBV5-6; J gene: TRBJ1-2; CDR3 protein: ASSERGNYGYT
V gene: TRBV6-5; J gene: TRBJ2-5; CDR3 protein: ASSSHSGVQETQY
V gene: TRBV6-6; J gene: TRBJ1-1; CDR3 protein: ASNLGQFAEAF
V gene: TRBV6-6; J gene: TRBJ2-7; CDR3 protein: ASTLTGGRSYEQY
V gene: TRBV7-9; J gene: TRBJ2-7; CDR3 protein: ASSLLLGAEDYEQY
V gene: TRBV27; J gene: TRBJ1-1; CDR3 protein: ASSSGTGGNTEAF
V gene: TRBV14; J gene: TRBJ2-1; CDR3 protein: ASSQGHRDRYNEQF
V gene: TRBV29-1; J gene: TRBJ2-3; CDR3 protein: SAPTQGADTQY
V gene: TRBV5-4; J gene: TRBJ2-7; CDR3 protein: ASSLRLGSPRQY
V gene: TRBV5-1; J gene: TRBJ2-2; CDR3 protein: ASSQRTSRPTTGELF
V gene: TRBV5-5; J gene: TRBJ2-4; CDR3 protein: ASSFTGPVY
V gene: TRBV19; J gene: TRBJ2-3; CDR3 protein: ASNNPGTAGGNTQY
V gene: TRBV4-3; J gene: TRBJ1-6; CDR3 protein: ASSQTDSTNSPLH
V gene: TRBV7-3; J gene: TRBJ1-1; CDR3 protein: ASSFRTGSEAF